This note documents a single T cell receptor beta chain sequence. Its cognate antigen is unknown. This sample stems from a study of cytomegalovirus exposure and HLA in healthy donors. Points from the study as a whole: Further analysis, carried out later, found HLA-associated TCR beta chains more clonally expanded than equally common other chains. Immune exposure information available was restricted to CMV serostatus.

With 60 Vbeta and 13 Jbeta primers, the PCR was carried out. This table comes from immunoSEQ multiplex PCR, and its TCRdb copy is limited to in-frame clones, with some not included. The table has 99,000 or so clones, over 80% seen once; the top ten hold about 6.9%. Trimming cost V 4 bases and J 7 bases; bases outside gene matches: 10. Germline V gives CDR1 LGHNA, CDR2 YNFKEQ. CDR3 length: 14 amino acids. This chain uses TRBV4-2 with TRBJ2-7; 7 bases match TRBD1. The sequenced material came from PBMCs. The TCR sequence derives from a man younger than 40 in good health and CMV-seropositive. Here the CDR3 DNA reads TGTGCCAGCAGCCCGCAGGGGGAAACGGGAGAGCAGTACTTC. Amino acids: CASSPQGETGEQYF.